A selection of T cell receptor beta chains follows, all from one sample in a study of T cells in localized non-small cell lung cancer. Assay used: immunoSEQ multiplex PCR; TCRdb lists only in-frame clones, some missing. Of fewer than 3,000 clones listed, 22% are singletons. The sample was normal lung tissue next to the tumor, taken before any cancer treatment. These receptors were obtained from a male donor older than 55 with stage I squamous cell lung carcinoma. The CDR3 runs from the conserved cysteine through the conserved F or W. D genes are given only for firm matches. Some rows have no size entry. The others give once, few or many, or a class for an expanded clone.

V	J	size	D	CDR3	DNA
TRBV16	TRBJ1-5	NA	NA	CASSPQENQPQHF	TGTGCCAGCAGCCCCCAGGAAAATCAGCCCCAGCATTTT
TRBV6-8	TRBJ2-3	NA	NA	CASSRVTGPYADTQYF	TGTGCCAGCAGCCGCGTAACAGGGCCCTACGCAGACACGCAGTATTTT
TRBV6-8	TRBJ2-2	large	NA	CASSYSSFSGELFF	TGTGCCAGCAGTTACTCGAGTTTTTCCGGGGAGCTGTTTTTT
TRBV11-3	TRBJ2-7	NA	NA	CASSLLGGSYEQYF	TGTGCCAGCAGCTTGTTAGGAGGGTCCTACGAGCAGTACTTC
TRBV9	TRBJ2-1	NA	NA	CASHSSVVYNEQFF	TGTGCCAGCCACTCTAGTGTAGTGTACAATGAGCAGTTCTTC
TRBV7-2	TRBJ2-1	few	NA	CASSLTDYNEQFF	TGTGCCAGCAGCTTAACAGATTACAATGAGCAGTTCTTC
TRBV10-2	TRBJ2-7	NA	TRBD1	CASSFTGTDRPEQYF	TGCGCCAGCAGCTTCACCGGGACAGATCGTCCCGAGCAGTACTTC
TRBV6-8	TRBJ2-5	few	NA	CASSWTAKETQYF	TGTGCCAGCAGTTGGACAGCTAAAGAGACCCAGTACTTC
TRBV18	TRBJ2-2	NA	TRBD2	CASSPPVSGRGGELFF	TGTGCCAGCTCACCACCTGTAAGCGGGAGAGGCGGGGAGCTGTTTTTT
TRBV10-3	TRBJ2-7	NA	NA	CAISESATTYEQYF	TGTGCCATCAGTGAGTCGGCGACCACCTACGAGCAGTACTTC
TRBV5-1	TRBJ1-5	NA	NA	CASSLGYSNQPQHF	TGCGCCAGCAGCTTAGGGTATAGCAATCAGCCCCAGCATTTT
TRBV18	TRBJ2-2	few	TRBD2	CASSPSTSGITGELFF	TGTGCCAGCTCACCTTCGACTAGCGGGATCACCGGGGAGCTGTTTTTT
TRBV11-3	TRBJ1-1	NA	TRBD1	CASSLDPGTGVYTEAFF	TGTGCCAGCAGCTTAGATCCCGGGACAGGGGTTTACACTGAAGCTTTCTTT
TRBV6-8	TRBJ2-7	few	NA	CASSYSGRSQYF	TGTGCCAGCAGTTACTCCGGGCGGTCGCAGTACTTC
TRBV6-8	TRBJ2-5	medium-sized	NA	CASITNFGETQYF	TGTGCCAGCATCACAAATTTTGGAGAGACCCAGTACTTC
TRBV6-8	TRBJ2-2	NA	NA	CASSYGGSLGGELFF	TGTGCCAGCAGTTATGGGGGGTCGCTTGGCGGGGAGCTGTTTTTT
TRBV30	TRBJ1-5	NA	NA	CAWARGSGNQPQHF	TGTGCCTGGGCCAGGGGAAGTGGCAATCAGCCCCAGCATTTT
TRBV29-1	TRBJ2-1	NA	NA	CSVGGFAYEQFF	TGCAGCGTTGGGGGCTTCGCCTATGAGCAGTTCTTC
TRBV4-1	TRBJ1-2	NA	NA	CASSPLGENYGYTF	TGCGCCAGCAGCCCCTTAGGAGAGAACTATGGCTACACCTTC
TRBV19	TRBJ2-3	medium-sized	NA	CASSIGGHQSMQYF	TGTGCCAGTAGTATAGGGGGACATCAGAGCATGCAGTATTTT
TRBV9	TRBJ1-2	NA	NA	CASSVQGNYGYTF	TGTGCCAGCAGCGTCCAGGGTAACTATGGCTACACCTTC
TRBV5-1	TRBJ2-3	NA	TRBD2	CASSGRTSGGQSDTQYF	TGCGCCAGCAGCGGGAGGACTAGCGGGGGGCAGTCGGATACGCAGTATTTT
TRBV5-3	TRBJ1-5	few	NA	CARSLDTLVNQPQHF	TGTGCCAGAAGCTTGGATACCCTAGTCAACCAGCCCCAGCATTTT
TRBV11-3	TRBJ2-5	NA	TRBD2	CASSLVGAGEQETQYF	TGTGCCAGCAGCCTGGTTGGGGCGGGGGAGCAAGAGACCCAGTACTTC
TRBV9	TRBJ2-5	few	NA	CASSVGRGSRETQYF	TGTGCCAGCAGCGTAGGAAGGGGATCTCGAGAGACCCAGTACTTC
TRBV6-8	TRBJ1-5	medium-sized	TRBD1	CASSWERGTGNQPQHF	TGTGCCAGCAGTTGGGAGCGAGGGACAGGTAATCAGCCCCAGCATTTT
TRBV19	TRBJ1-5	NA	NA	CASSMGGGRLGQPQHF	TGTGCCAGTAGTATGGGAGGGGGGCGTCTTGGGCAGCCCCAGCATTTT
TRBV19	TRBJ2-5	NA	NA	CASSPGGETQYF	TGTGCCAGTAGTCCCGGAGGAGAGACCCAGTACTTC
TRBV11-3	TRBJ2-1	NA	TRBD1	CASSLVDRASYEQFF	TGTGCCAGCAGCCTGGTGGACAGGGCGTCGTATGAGCAGTTCTTC
TRBV6-8	TRBJ1-5	medium-sized	NA	CASSLQQSQPQHF	TGTGCCAGCAGTCTTCAGCAATCGCAGCCCCAGCATTTT
TRBV6-8	TRBJ1-1	medium-sized	NA	CASSFGGTEAFF	TGTGCCAGCAGTTTTGGAGGCACTGAAGCTTTCTTT
TRBV9	TRBJ2-3	NA	NA	CASSGPYSTDTQYF	TGTGCCAGCAGCGGACCTTATAGCACAGATACGCAGTATTTT
TRBV9	TRBJ2-7	NA	NA	CASSELGASYEQYF	TGTGCCAGCAGTGAATTGGGGGCCTCCTACGAGCAGTACTTC
TRBV6-8	TRBJ1-5	NA	NA	CASSPGRFNQPQHF	TGTGCCAGCAGCCCCGGACGGTTCAATCAGCCCCAGCATTTT
TRBV1	TRBJ1-1	NA	NA	CASSQGTGNTEAFF	TGCGCCAGCAGCCAAGGGACAGGGAACACTGAAGCTTTCTTT
TRBV14	TRBJ2-7	NA	NA	CASSRTTANSYEQYF	TGTGCCAGCAGCCGAACGACAGCGAACTCCTACGAGCAGTACTTC
TRBV6-8	TRBJ1-2	NA	NA	CASTQGRGGNGYTF	TGTGCCAGCACCCAGGGAAGGGGCGGCAATGGCTACACCTTC
TRBV1	TRBJ1-1	NA	NA	CASSQEEVWVTEAFF	TGCGCCAGCAGCCAAGAGGAAGTCTGGGTCACTGAAGCTTTCTTT
TRBV6-8	TRBJ2-7	NA	NA	CASRAPGRSTYEQYF	TGTGCCAGCAGAGCACCGGGCAGGTCGACCTACGAGCAGTACTTC
TRBV6-8	TRBJ2-7	medium-sized	NA	CASSYGRAYEQYF	TGTGCCAGCAGTTACGGACGGGCCTACGAGCAGTACTTC
TRBV19	TRBJ2-3	few	TRBD1	CASSNRGSQNTDTQYF	TGTGCCAGTAGTAACAGGGGATCCCAAAACACAGATACGCAGTATTTT
TRBV11-3	TRBJ1-2	NA	NA	CASSLVLGGNYGYTF	TGTGCCAGCAGCTTAGTTCTGGGAGGTAACTATGGCTACACCTTC
TRBV11-3	TRBJ1-2	few	NA	CASSLRGAGYGYTF	TGTGCCAGCAGCTTGCGGGGGGCTGGCTATGGCTACACCTTC
TRBV6-8	TRBJ1-1	medium-sized	NA	CASSYGVVEAFF	TGTGCCAGCAGTTACGGAGTGGTTGAAGCTTTCTTT
TRBV9	TRBJ1-3	few	NA	CASSVRQASGNTIYF	TGTGCCAGCAGTGTGCGACAGGCCTCTGGAAACACCATATATTTT
TRBV9	TRBJ2-3	NA	NA	CASSVVTDTQYF	TGTGCCAGCAGCGTGGTGACAGATACGCAGTATTTT
TRBV7-6	TRBJ1-3	few	NA	CASSAMISSGNTIYF	TGTGCCAGCAGCGCCATGATTAGCTCTGGAAACACCATATATTTT
TRBV25-1	TRBJ2-7	few	TRBD2	CASSEYLAGEYEQYF	TGTGCCAGCAGTGAATACCTAGCGGGAGAATACGAGCAGTACTTC
TRBV7-5	TRBJ2-1	few	NA	CASSFRLAGDPRLNEQFF	TGTGCCAGCAGCTTTAGACTAGCGGGGGACCCTCGGTTGAATGAGCAGTTCTTC